This is a list of T cell receptor beta chains from one sample in a study of T cells in narcolepsy. The protocol was immunoSEQ multiplex PCR, while the TCRdb copy is restricted to in-frame clones and leaves out a portion. The table includes some 22,000 clones, 65% to 90% detected once. Sequencing input: memory (CD45RA-) CD4+ T cells from blood. Receptors were obtained from a human donor in good health. CDR3s include the opening cysteine and the closing phenylalanine or tryptophan. D genes are given only for firm matches. Rows may omit the clone size; those that give it use once, few, many or a size class.

V	D	J	size	length	CDR3	DNA
TRBV6-4	TRBD1	TRBJ1-2	NA	17	CASPQPGQGPTNYGYTF	TGTGCCAGTCCTCAACCGGGACAGGGGCCCACTAACTATGGCTACACCTTC
TRBV27	TRBD1	TRBJ1-2	NA	11	CASSTQGLYTF	TGTGCCAGCAGTACACAGGGGCTCTACACCTTC
TRBV12-5	TRBD2	TRBJ2-6	NA	16	CASGLGEGSGANVPTF	TGTGCTAGTGGTTTGGGGGAGGGGTCTGGGGCCAACGTCCCGACTTTC
TRBV27	NA	TRBJ2-1	NA	12	CASSRLYNEQFF	TGTGCCAGCAGCCGTCTCTACAATGAGCAGTTCTTC
TRBV14	TRBD2	TRBJ2-5	NA	16	CASSLIRREVQETQYF	TGTGCCAGCAGCCTCATTAGGCGGGAGGTCCAAGAGACCCAGTACTTC
TRBV6-5	NA	TRBJ2-1	NA	11	CASRDFSEQFF	TGTGCCAGCAGAGACTTCAGTGAGCAGTTCTTC
TRBV12-1	NA	TRBJ1-1	NA	14	CASSFQGFSTEAFF	TGTGCCAGCAGCTTTCAGGGTTTCTCGACTGAAGCTTTCTTT
TRBV28	NA	TRBJ1-4	NA	13	CASSWAGDEKLFF	TGTGCCAGCAGTTGGGCCGGGGATGAAAAACTGTTTTTT
TRBV15	NA	TRBJ2-3	NA	12	CATSPQWDTQYF	TGTGCCACCAGCCCGCAGTGGGATACGCAGTATTTT
TRBV4-2	NA	TRBJ2-7	NA	15	CASSQDGPALVEQYF	TGTGCCAGCAGCCAAGATGGACCGGCTCTGGTCGAGCAGTACTTC
TRBV6-5	NA	TRBJ2-7	NA	11	CASSQQDQQYF	TGTGCCAGCAGTCAACAGGATCAGCAGTACTTC
TRBV28	NA	TRBJ2-7	NA	16	CASSRGGGQGLAEQYF	TGTGCCAGCAGTCGAGGGGGAGGACAAGGCTTGGCCGAGCAGTACTTC
TRBV28	TRBD1	TRBJ1-4	NA	13	CATLGQGYEKLFF	TGTGCCACCTTAGGACAGGGTTATGAAAAACTGTTTTTT
TRBV5-1	NA	TRBJ2-3	NA	17	CASSLGGTHRGTDTQYF	TGCGCCAGCAGCTTGGGAGGGACCCATAGGGGCACAGATACGCAGTATTTT
TRBV28	TRBD1	TRBJ2-1	NA	14	CASSYTGGYYEQFF	TGTGCCAGCAGTTATACAGGGGGTTATTATGAGCAGTTCTTC
TRBV14	NA	TRBJ1-2	NA	12	CASSHPEGGYTF	TGTGCCAGCAGCCACCCAGAGGGAGGCTACACCTTC
TRBV5-3	NA	TRBJ2-3	NA	18	CARSLDNAGPTSTDTQYF	TGTGCCAGAAGCTTGGATAACGCCGGGCCGACTAGCACAGATACGCAGTATTTT
TRBV29-1	TRBD1	TRBJ2-5	NA	15	CSVEARDRSQETQYF	TGCAGCGTTGAAGCCCGGGACAGGAGCCAAGAGACCCAGTACTTC
TRBV7-9	NA	TRBJ2-5	once	13	CASSLEDRQTQYF	TGTGCCAGCAGCTTAGAAGACCGGCAGACCCAGTACTTC
TRBV14	TRBD2	TRBJ2-1	NA	16	CASSQEGLAGVNEQFF	TGTGCCAGCAGCCAAGAAGGACTAGCGGGAGTAAATGAGCAGTTCTTC
TRBV7-2	NA	TRBJ2-3	once	14	CASSLGGRIDTQYF	TGTGCCAGCAGCTTAGGAGGACGAATAGATACGCAGTATTTT
TRBV19	TRBD2	TRBJ2-1	NA	15	CASRRELAGGLRQFF	TGTGCCAGTAGACGCGAACTAGCGGGAGGGCTTAGGCAGTTCTTC
TRBV7-9	NA	TRBJ1-5	NA	13	CASRVESNQPQHF	TGTGCCAGCAGGGTCGAAAGCAATCAGCCCCAGCATTTT
TRBV5-5	NA	TRBJ1-1	once	14	CASSLDAGYTEAFF	TGTGCCAGCAGCTTGGACGCTGGTTATACTGAAGCTTTCTTT
TRBV27	NA	TRBJ2-1	NA	15	CASSLGEQPYNEQFF	TGTGCCAGCAGTTTAGGGGAACAGCCCTACAATGAGCAGTTCTTC
TRBV5-8	NA	TRBJ2-5	NA	14	CASSSAAIWETQYF	TGTGCCAGCAGCAGCGCCGCCATATGGGAGACCCAGTACTTC
TRBV18	NA	TRBJ2-2	NA	16	CASSPRGLLLSGELFF	TGTGCCAGCTCACCACGAGGACTCCTCCTCTCCGGGGAGCTGTTTTTT
TRBV23-1	NA	TRBJ2-7	NA	11	CASTSQYEQYF	TGCGCCAGCACGTCCCAATACGAGCAGTACTTC
TRBV7-9	NA	TRBJ1-5	NA	14	CASSRPGASQPQHF	TGTGCCAGCAGCCGTCCGGGGGCGAGTCAGCCCCAGCATTTT
TRBV6-5	NA	TRBJ1-5	NA	15	CASSYEGLRGQPQHF	TGTGCCAGCAGTTATGAAGGGTTGCGAGGCCAGCCCCAGCATTTT
TRBV9	NA	TRBJ1-6	NA	16	CASSVGPSSYNSPLHF	TGTGCCAGCAGCGTAGGCCCGAGCTCCTATAATTCACCCCTCCACTTT
TRBV6-6	TRBD1	TRBJ2-7	NA	15	CASSYSGTGGSEQYF	TGTGCCAGCAGTTACTCGGGGACAGGGGGATCCGAGCAGTACTTC